In its sample, the clone carrying this T cell receptor (beta chain) was seen a few times. What it binds is not known. The sample belongs to a study of cytomegalovirus exposure and HLA in healthy donors. Study details: The study's early data release held about 77 million unique TCRs from HLA-typed donors. Study-wide points: Common viral pathogens seemed to be connected with several of the most significant clusters, according to a later analysis.

The length of the CDR3 is 13 residues. Trimming took 8 bases from V and 3 from J, leaving 11 bases between them. Germline CDR1 reads LNHDA; CDR2 reads SQIVND (reference sequence). Donors likely had unrecorded immune exposures despite being nominally healthy when sampled. PCR employed 60 Vbeta and 13 Jbeta primers. Data came from immunoSEQ multiplex PCR; TCRdb stores just in-frame clones and leaves some out. The sample lists some 80,000 clones; about 78% were seen once. Specimen: PBMCs. The sequence was obtained from a man between 40 and 49 years old in good health and CMV-seronegative. The genes are TRBV19 and TRBJ1-5, with no clear D. CDR3 nucleotides: TGTGCCAGTTCTGCCGAGTTCAATCAGCCCCAGCATTTT. Protein: CASSAEFNQPQHF.